What follows is one TCR beta chain and its context. Following RNA extraction, reverse transcription yielded cDNA that acted as the sequencing template. Sequenced by immunoSEQ multiplex PCR; TCRdb stores in-frame clones only, minus some. The data show fewer than 350,000 clones, roughly 60% seen once. This entry belongs to a study of CD8+ T cells in alopecia areata. Turning to the study itself: Treated individuals took tofacitinib by mouth, 5 to 10 mg twice daily.

CDR1 SGHNT and CDR2 YYREEE come from the germline V gene (reference sequence). The CDR3 length is 13 residues. The junction had 0 bases not matched to a gene; V was cut back by 2 bases and J by 7 bases. Treatment indicated: oral pan-JAK inhibitor, 5-10 mg twice daily. The input for sequencing was CD4+ T cells sorted from blood, taken at week 24, from a patient treated with tofacitinib. The chain links TRBV5-4 to TRBJ1-6, with 7 nucleotides matching TRBD1. The sequence was collected from a human donor with alopecia areata. The chain's CDR3 is CASSLQGNSPLHF. Here the CDR3 DNA reads TGTGCCAGCAGCTTACAGGGGAATTCACCCCTCCACTTT. The full variable domain, with the rest looked up from reference TRBV5-4 and TRBJ1-6, is ETGVTQSPTHLIKTRGQQVTLRCSSQSGHNTVSWYQQALGQGPQFIFQYYREEENGRGNFPPRFSGLQFPNYSSELNVNALELDDSALYLCASSLQGNSPLHFGNGTRLTVT.